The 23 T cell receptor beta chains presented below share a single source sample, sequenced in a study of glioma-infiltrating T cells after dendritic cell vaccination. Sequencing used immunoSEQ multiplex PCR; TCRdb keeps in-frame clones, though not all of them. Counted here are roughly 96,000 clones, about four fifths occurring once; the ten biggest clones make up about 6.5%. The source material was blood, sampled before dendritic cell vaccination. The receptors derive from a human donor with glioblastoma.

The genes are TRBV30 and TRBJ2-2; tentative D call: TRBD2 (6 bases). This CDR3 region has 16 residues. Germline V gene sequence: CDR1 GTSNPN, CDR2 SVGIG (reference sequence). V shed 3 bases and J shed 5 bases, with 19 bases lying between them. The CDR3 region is CAWRVAGSAGTGELFF. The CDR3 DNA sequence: TGTGCCTGGAGGGTAGCCGGGAGCGCGGGGACCGGGGAGCTGTTTTTT.

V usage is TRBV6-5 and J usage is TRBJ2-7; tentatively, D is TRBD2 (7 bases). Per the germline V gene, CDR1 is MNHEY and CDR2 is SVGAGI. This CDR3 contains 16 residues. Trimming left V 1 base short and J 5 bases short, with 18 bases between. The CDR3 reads CASSYLGGARVDEQYF. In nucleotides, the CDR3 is TGTGCCAGCAGTTACTTGGGGGGGGCGCGGGTCGACGAGCAGTACTTC.

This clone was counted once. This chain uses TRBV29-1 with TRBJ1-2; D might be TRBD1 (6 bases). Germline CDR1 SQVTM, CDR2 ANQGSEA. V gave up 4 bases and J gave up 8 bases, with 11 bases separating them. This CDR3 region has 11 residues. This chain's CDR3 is CSVVKGEGYTF. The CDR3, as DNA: TGCAGCGTTGTTAAGGGGGAAGGCTACACCTTC.

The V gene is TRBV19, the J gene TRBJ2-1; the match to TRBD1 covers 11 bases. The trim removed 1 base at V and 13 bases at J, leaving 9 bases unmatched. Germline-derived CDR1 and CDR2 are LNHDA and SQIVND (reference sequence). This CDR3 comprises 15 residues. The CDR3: CASSIGLRTGGRQFF. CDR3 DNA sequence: TGTGCCAGTAGTATAGGTCTAAGGACAGGGGGCCGACAGTTCTTC.

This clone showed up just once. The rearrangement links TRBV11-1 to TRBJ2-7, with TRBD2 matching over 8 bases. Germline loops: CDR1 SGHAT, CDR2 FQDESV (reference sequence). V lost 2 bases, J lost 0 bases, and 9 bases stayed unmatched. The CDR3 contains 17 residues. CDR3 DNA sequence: TGTGCCAGCAGCTTAACTTTGGAAACTAGCGGCTCCTACGAGCAGTACTTC. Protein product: CASSLTLETSGSYEQYF.

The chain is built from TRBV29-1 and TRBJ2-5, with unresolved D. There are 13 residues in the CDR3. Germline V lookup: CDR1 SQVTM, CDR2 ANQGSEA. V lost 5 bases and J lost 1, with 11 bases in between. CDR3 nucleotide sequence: TGCAGCGTTTCACACACCTTCCAAGAGACCCAGTACTTC. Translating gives CSVSHTFQETQYF.

DNA for the CDR3: TGTGCCATCAGTGAAGGGAGTAGCGGGGGTGATGAGCAGTTCTTC. Translation gives CAISEGSSGGDEQFF. The chain carries TRBV10-3 and TRBJ2-1; 9 bases agree with TRBD2. Germline values: CDR1 ENHRY, CDR2 SYGVKD. The CDR3 covers 15 residues. The V segment lost 3 bases and the J segment 8 bases; nucleotides outside the gene matches: 8.

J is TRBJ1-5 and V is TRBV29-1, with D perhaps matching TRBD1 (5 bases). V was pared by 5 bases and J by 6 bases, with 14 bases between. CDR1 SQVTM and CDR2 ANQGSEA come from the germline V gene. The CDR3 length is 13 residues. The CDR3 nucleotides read TGCAGCGTTTCCGCAGGGCGCGGTCAGCCCCAGCATTTT. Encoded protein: CSVSAGRGQPQHF.

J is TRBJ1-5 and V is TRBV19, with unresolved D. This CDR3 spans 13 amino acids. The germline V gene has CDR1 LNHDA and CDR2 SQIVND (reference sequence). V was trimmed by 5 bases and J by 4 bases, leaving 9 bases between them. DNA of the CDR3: TGTGCCAGTAGTGACACAATTAATCAGCCCCAGCATTTT. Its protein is CASSDTINQPQHF.

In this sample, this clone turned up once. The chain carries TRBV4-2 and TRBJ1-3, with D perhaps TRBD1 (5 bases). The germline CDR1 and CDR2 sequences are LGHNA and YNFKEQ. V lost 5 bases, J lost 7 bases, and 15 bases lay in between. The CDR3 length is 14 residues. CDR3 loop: CASSVDSEINTIYF. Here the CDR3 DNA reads TGTGCCAGCAGCGTCGACAGTGAGATCAACACCATATATTTT.

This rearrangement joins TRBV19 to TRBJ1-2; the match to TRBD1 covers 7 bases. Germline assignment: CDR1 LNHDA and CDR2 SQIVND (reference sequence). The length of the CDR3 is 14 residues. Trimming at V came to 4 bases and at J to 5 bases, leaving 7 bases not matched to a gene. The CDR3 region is CASSRGQLLYGYTF. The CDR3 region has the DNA TGTGCCAGTAGTAGGGGACAGCTACTATATGGCTACACCTTC.

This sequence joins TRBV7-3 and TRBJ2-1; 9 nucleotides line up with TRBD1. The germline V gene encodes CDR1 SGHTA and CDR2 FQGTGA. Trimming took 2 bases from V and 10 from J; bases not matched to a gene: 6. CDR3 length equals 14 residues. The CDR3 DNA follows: TGTGCCAGCAGCTTAGCTCCGGGACAGGGAGAGCAGTTCTTC. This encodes CASSLAPGQGEQFF. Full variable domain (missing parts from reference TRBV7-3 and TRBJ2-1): GAGVSQTPSNKVTEKGKYVELRCDPISGHTALYWYRQSLGQGPEFLIYFQGTGAADDSGLPNDRFFAVRPEGSVSTLKIQRTERGDSAVYLCASSLAPGQGEQFFGPGTRLTVL.

CDR3: CSVTPGTVMNAQFF. The CDR3, as DNA: TGCAGCGTTACCCCCGGGACTGTTATGAACGCCCAGTTCTTC. The genes are TRBV29-1 and TRBJ2-1; perhaps TRBD2 as D (6 bases). Between the trimmed V and J ends, which lost 5 bases and 13 bases, there was a span of 24 bases. CDR1 and CDR2 (germline): SQVTM, ANQGSEA. The CDR3 sequence is 14 residues long.

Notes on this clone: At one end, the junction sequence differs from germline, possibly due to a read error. The CDR3 reads CASSFTGTSPLYF. The CDR3 bases are TGTGCCAGCAGTTTTACAGGGACCTCACCCCTCTACTTT. The chain employs TRBV6-5 and TRBJ1-6, with D maybe TRBD1 (6 bases). CDR1 and CDR2 from the germline V gene are MNHEY and SVGAGI. This CDR3 comprises 13 residues.

CDR3 region: CASSIKEGAHEQFF. The CDR3 DNA is TGTGCCAGTAGTATAAAGGAAGGGGCCCATGAGCAGTTCTTC. V and J are TRBV19 and TRBJ2-1; a possible D gene is TRBD1 (5 bases). V was pared by 2 bases and J by 8 bases, with 13 bases between. Looked up from germline, CDR1 is LNHDA and CDR2 is SQIVND (reference sequence). This CDR3 region has 14 residues. The whole variable domain, remainder taken from reference TRBV19 and TRBJ2-1, is DGGITQSPKYLFRKEGQNVTLSCEQNLNHDAMYWYRQDPGQGLRLIYYSQIVNDFQKGDIAEGYSVSREKKESFPLTVTSAQKNPTAFYLCASSIKEGAHEQFFGPGTRLTVL.

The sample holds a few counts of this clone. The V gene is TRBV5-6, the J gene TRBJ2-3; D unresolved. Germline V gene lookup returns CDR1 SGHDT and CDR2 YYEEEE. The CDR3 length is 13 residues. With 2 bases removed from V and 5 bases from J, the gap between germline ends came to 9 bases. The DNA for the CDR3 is TGTGCCAGCAGCTTTTTAGCCAAAGATACGCAGTATTTT. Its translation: CASSFLAKDTQYF. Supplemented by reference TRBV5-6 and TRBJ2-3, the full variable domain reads DAGVTQSPTHLIKTRGQQVTLRCSPKSGHDTVSWYQQALGQGPQFIFQYYEEEERQRGNFPDRFSGHQFPNYSSELNVNALLLGDSALYLCASSFLAKDTQYFGPGTRLTVL.

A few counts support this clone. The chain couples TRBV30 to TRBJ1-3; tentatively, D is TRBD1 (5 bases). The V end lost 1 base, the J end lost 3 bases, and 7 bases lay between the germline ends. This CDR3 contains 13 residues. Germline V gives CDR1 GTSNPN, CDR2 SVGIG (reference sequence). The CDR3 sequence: CAWSGGIGNTIYF. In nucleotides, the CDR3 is TGTGCCTGGAGTGGGGGCATTGGAAACACCATATATTTT.

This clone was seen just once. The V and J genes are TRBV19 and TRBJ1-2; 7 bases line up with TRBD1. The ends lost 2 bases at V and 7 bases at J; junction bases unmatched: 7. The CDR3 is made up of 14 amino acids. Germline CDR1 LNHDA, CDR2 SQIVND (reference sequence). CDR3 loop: CASSITGAPGGYTF. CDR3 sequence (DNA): TGTGCCAGTAGTATAACAGGGGCACCTGGTGGCTACACCTTC.

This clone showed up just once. CDR3 protein: CASSVGVATTYEQYF. CDR3 in DNA: TGTGCCAGCAGCGTAGGGGTAGCGACCACCTACGAGCAGTACTTC. This chain joins TRBV9 and TRBJ2-7, with a tentative D call TRBD2 (5 bases). Trimming took 0 bases from V and 2 from J, leaving 12 bases between them. Per the germline V gene, CDR1 is SGDLS and CDR2 is YYNGEE. The CDR3 consists of 15 residues.

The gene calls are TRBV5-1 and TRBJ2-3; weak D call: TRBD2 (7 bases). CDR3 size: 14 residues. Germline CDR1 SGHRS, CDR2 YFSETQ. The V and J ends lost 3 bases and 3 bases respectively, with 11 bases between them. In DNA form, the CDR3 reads TGCGCCAGCAGCTGGGGGGGCGATACAGATACGCAGTATTTT. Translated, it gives CASSWGGDTDTQYF.

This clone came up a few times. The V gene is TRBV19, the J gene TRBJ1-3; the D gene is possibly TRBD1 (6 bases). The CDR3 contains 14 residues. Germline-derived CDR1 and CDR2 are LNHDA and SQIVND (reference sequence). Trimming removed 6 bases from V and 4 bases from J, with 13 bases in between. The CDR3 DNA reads TGTGCCAGTAGCCGAGGGGGATCGGGAAACACCATATATTTT. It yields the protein CASSRGGSGNTIYF.

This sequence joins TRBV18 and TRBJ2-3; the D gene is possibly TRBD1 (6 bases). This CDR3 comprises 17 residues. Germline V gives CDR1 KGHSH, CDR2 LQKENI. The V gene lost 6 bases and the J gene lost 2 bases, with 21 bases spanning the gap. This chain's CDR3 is CASSPGTTGLDTDTQYF. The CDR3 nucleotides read TGTGCCAGCTCGCCCGGTACTACAGGGCTTGACACAGATACGCAGTATTTT.

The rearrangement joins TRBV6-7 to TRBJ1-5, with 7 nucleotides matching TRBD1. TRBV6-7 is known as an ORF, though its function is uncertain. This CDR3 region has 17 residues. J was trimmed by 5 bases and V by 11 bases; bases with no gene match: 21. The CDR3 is CAFAGGEGRVLDQPQHF. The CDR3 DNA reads TGTGCCTTCGCAGGGGGAGAGGGACGGGTACTTGATCAGCCCCAGCATTTT.